The present T cell receptor (beta chain) was sequenced within a study of blood T cell repertoires in COVID-19. The V gene end was trimmed by 1 base and the J gene end by 0 bases; junction bases not matched to a gene: 8. In germline, CDR1 is LGHNA, CDR2 YSLEER. The CDR3 runs 18 residues. TCRdb's table, derived via immunoSEQ multiplex PCR, lists solely in-frame clones and lacks some. The sample holds a few hundred thousand clones, approximately 90% seen once. This TCR derives from a woman aged 40 to 50 who had recovered from COVID-19. Sequencing was done on a sample of PBMCs or T cells enriched from blood (not recorded which). This chain joins TRBV4-3 and TRBJ1-2, with 10 bases identical to TRBD1. The CDR3 nucleotides are TGCGCCAGCAGCCAAGGAGGGACAGGGGACAACTCTAACTATGGCTACACCTTC. It is translated as CASSQGGTGDNSNYGYTF.